Each of the 9 T cell receptor beta chains below was sequenced from the same sample in a study of shared clonotypes between healthy human individuals. TCRdb's table, derived via immunoSEQ multiplex PCR, lists solely in-frame clones and lacks some. The sample comprises roughly 700,000 clones, 74% of which are singletons, and over 1.5% rests with the top ten. Sequences were obtained from memory CD4+ T cells sorted from blood. Subset here: CD45RA-negative fraction. These receptors were collected from a woman aged 25 to 45 in good health.

This chain uses TRBV2 with TRBJ2-6; tentatively, D is TRBD1 (5 bases). V gave up 6 bases and J gave up 2 bases, with 5 bases separating them. This CDR3 is built from 13 residues. In germline, CDR1 is SNHLY, CDR2 FYNNEI. The CDR3 DNA is TGTGCCAGCAGCAGGGCTGGGGCCAACGTCCTGACTTTC. Translation gives CASSRAGANVLTF.

With regard to this clone: A read error may be the cause here, since a much bigger clone is one base away. This rearrangement joins TRBV5-1 to TRBJ2-2; unclear D gene. The V end lost 5 bases, the J end lost 1 base, and 6 bases lay between the germline ends. The CDR3 runs to 13 residues. Germline V gene data show CDR1 as SGHRS and CDR2 as YFSETQ. The CDR3 reads CASSQENTGELFF. The CDR3 nucleotides are TGCGCCAGCAGTCAAGAGAACACCGGGGAGCTGTTTTTT.

As concerns this clone: Additional DNA sequences in this sample encode the identical CDR3. This chain links TRBV20-1 with TRBJ2-7, with TRBD2 as a possible D gene (5 bases). V lost 3 bases to trimming and J lost 5 bases, with 8 bases between them. Germline assignment: CDR1 DFQATT and CDR2 SNEGSKA (reference sequence). The CDR3 loop spans 11 amino acids. The CDR3 DNA follows: TGCAGTGCTAGCCCCGGGAACGAGCAGTACTTC. Translating it yields CSASPGNEQYF.

This clone was seen just once. The chain uses TRBV28 and TRBJ2-3; 13 nucleotides align to TRBD2. The CDR3 runs to 16 residues. Germline V gives CDR1 MDHEN, CDR2 SYDVKM. J lost 4 bases, V lost 8 bases, and 9 bases had no gene match. CDR3 residues: CASAELAGGPADTQYF. CDR3 DNA sequence: TGTGCCAGCGCGGAACTAGCGGGAGGGCCAGCAGATACGCAGTATTTT.

This clone was detected only a few times. The V gene is TRBV28, the J gene TRBJ1-2; D ambiguous. This CDR3 contains 13 residues. V was shortened by 4 bases and J by 8 bases, with 14 bases between the two germline ends. Germline loops: CDR1 MDHEN, CDR2 SYDVKM. This CDR3 reads CASSSSRNRGYTF. The DNA of the CDR3 is TGTGCCAGCAGTTCGTCGAGAAATAGAGGCTACACCTTC.

This clone appeared a single time. The gene calls are TRBV5-1 and TRBJ2-7; 7 bases match TRBD1. Unmatched junction bases numbered 18, after V lost 6 bases and J lost 6 bases. The CDR3 totals 16 residues. Looked up from germline, CDR1 is SGHRS and CDR2 is YFSETQ. The CDR3 region is CASNLGGLGQRREQYF. The CDR3 DNA reads as TGCGCCAGCAACCTGGGCGGGTTGGGACAGCGCCGCGAGCAGTACTTC.

The chain links TRBV5-1 to TRBJ2-3; 8 positions agree with TRBD2. The length of the CDR3 is 16 residues. Losses at the gene ends were 2 bases for V and 0 bases for J; bases not matched to a gene: 5. Germline CDR1 and CDR2: SGHRS and YFSETQ. This chain's CDR3 is CASSFVSSGSTDTQYF. The CDR3 bases are TGCGCCAGCAGCTTCGTATCTAGCGGGAGCACAGATACGCAGTATTTT.

This chain uses TRBV10-1 with TRBJ2-2; possible D gene TRBD1, 5 bases. Germline-derived CDR1 and CDR2 are WNHNN and SYGVQD (reference sequence). The CDR3 is 15 amino acids. Trimming removed 6 bases from V and 1 base from J, with 12 bases in between. CDR3 DNA: TGCGCCAGCAGCGCCGCCCAGGGGAACACCGGGGAGCTGTTTTTT. This codes for CASSAAQGNTGELFF.

The chain uses TRBV5-6 and TRBJ2-4; D is unclear. The V gene's germline CDR1 is SGHDT and CDR2 YYEEEE. The CDR3 spans 12 residues. V was pared by 1 base and J by 8 bases, with 7 bases between. The CDR3 is CASSLSGYIQYF. CDR3 nucleotides: TGTGCCAGCAGCTTGAGTGGGTACATTCAGTACTTC.